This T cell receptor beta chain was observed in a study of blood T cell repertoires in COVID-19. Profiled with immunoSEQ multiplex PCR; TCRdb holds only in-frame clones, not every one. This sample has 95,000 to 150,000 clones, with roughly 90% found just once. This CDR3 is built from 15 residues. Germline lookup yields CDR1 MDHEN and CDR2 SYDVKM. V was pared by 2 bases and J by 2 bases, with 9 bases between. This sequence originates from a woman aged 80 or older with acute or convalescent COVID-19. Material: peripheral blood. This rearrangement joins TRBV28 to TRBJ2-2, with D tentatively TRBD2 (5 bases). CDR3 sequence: CASSLPTGNTGELFF. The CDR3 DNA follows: TGTGCCAGCAGTTTACCCACGGGAAACACCGGGGAGCTGTTTTTT.